The rows below give T cell receptor beta chains drawn from one sample of a study of blood T cells in healthy people across ages. TCRdb fed the 5' RACE reads into MiXCR, producing one record per CDR3 protein. This sample carries approximately 800,000 distinct CDR3 sequences, 35% to 50% of them seen once, and the ten largest clones take less than 20%. Specimen: blood. The origin of the receptors is an elderly man in good health. The CDR3 runs from the conserved cysteine through the conserved F or W. The order of the fields is D gene, V gene, J gene, clone size, CDR3 length, CDR3 protein, CDR3 DNA. D genes are given only for firm matches. Expanded clones are given a class, and other clones once, few, many or no size at all.

D: .
V: TRBV12-3/TRBV12-4
J: TRBJ2-7
size: .
length: 12
CDR3: CASSFKRSEQYF
DNA: TGTGCCAGCAGTTTTAAACGGAGCGAGCAGTACTTC

D: .
V: TRBV2
J: TRBJ2-5
size: .
length: 13
CDR3: CASSTNEEVTQYF
DNA: TGTGCCAGTAGCACAAATGAAGAGGTGACCCAGTACTTC

D: TRBD2
V: TRBV19
J: TRBJ2-1
size: few
length: 16
CDR3: CASSIVAGAGGDEQFF
DNA: TGTGCCAGTAGTATAGTAGCGGGAGCGGGAGGGGATGAGCAGTTCTTC

D: .
V: TRBV28
J: TRBJ2-4
size: .
length: 14
CDR3: CASSLEDGKNIQYF
DNA: TGTGCCAGCAGTTTAGAGGACGGTAAAAACATTCAGTACTTC

D: TRBD2
V: TRBV14
J: TRBJ2-1
size: .
length: 15
CDR3: CASSGGPGWGNEQFF
DNA: TGTGCCAGCTCGGGGGGGCCCGGGTGGGGCAATGAGCAGTTCTTC

D: .
V: TRBV7-6
J: TRBJ2-6
size: .
length: 15
CDR3: CASSPIFSGANVLTF
DNA: TGTGCCAGCAGTCCTATTTTCTCCGGGGCCAACGTCCTGACTTTC

D: TRBD1
V: TRBV6-2/TRBV6-3
J: TRBJ1-1
size: many
length: 17
CDR3: CASSYPPRRGTNTEAFF
DNA: TGTGCCAGCAGTTACCCACCTCGCAGGGGGACTAACACTGAAGCTTTCTTT

D: TRBD2
V: TRBV5-1
J: TRBJ2-1
size: few
length: 16
CDR3: CASSFGLTSGYNEQFF
DNA: TGCGCCAGCAGCTTTGGACTGACTAGCGGCTACAATGAGCAGTTCTTC

D: .
V: TRBV7-2
J: TRBJ2-5
size: many
length: 11
CDR3: CASSFAETQYF
DNA: TGTGCCAGCAGCTTTGCGGAGACCCAGTACTTC

D: .
V: TRBV11-2
J: TRBJ2-5
size: few
length: 14
CDR3: CASSLGTEEETQYF
DNA: TGTGCCAGCAGCTTAGGAACGGAAGAAGAGACCCAGTACTTC

D: .
V: TRBV5-1
J: TRBJ2-3
size: once
length: 16
CDR3: CASSFRATGGTDTQYF
DNA: TGCGCCAGCAGCTTTCGGGCAACCGGAGGCACAGATACGCAGTATTTT

D: .
V: TRBV7-3
J: TRBJ2-4
size: .
length: 13
CDR3: CASSLNLGNIQYF
DNA: TGTGCCAGCAGCTTGAACCTGGGAAACATTCAGTACTTC

D: .
V: TRBV4-3
J: TRBJ2-6
size: few
length: 18
CDR3: CASSQDWGEPSGANVLTF
DNA: TGCGCCAGCAGCCAAGATTGGGGGGAACCCTCTGGGGCCAACGTCCTGACTTTC

D: .
V: TRBV27
J: TRBJ2-7
size: .
length: 14
CDR3: CASSPAGNHNEQYF
DNA: TGTGCCAGCAGTCCTGCGGGTAACCACAATGAGCAGTACTTC

D: .
V: TRBV20-1
J: TRBJ1-2
size: .
length: 14
CDR3: CSAEEQGGLVGYTF
DNA: TGCAGTGCTGAGGAACAGGGAGGGTTGGTTGGCTACACCTTC

D: .
V: TRBV20-1
J: TRBJ2-3
size: .
length: 15
CDR3: CSARDSRSSTDTQYF
DNA: TGCAGTGCTAGAGATTCTCGTAGTAGCACAGATACGCAGTATTTT